This passage covers 3 T cell receptor beta chains from one sample sequenced in a study of CD8 T cells in Susac syndrome. RNA totalling roughly 0.45 to 1 ug underwent reverse transcription with random hexamers. TCRdb re-called the immunoSEQ multiplex PCR reads with MiXCR, one entry per CDR3 protein. Here the sample spans roughly 220,000 distinct CDR3 sequences, about 94% being singletons. Sequencing was performed on CD4+ T cells from PBMCs. The receptors shown here come from a human donor with Susac syndrome.

This sequence joins TRBV4-3 and TRBJ2-3; tentative D call: TRBD2 (5 bases). The V end lost 0 bases, the J end lost 6 bases, and 13 bases lay between the germline ends. The CDR3 spans 15 residues. Germline CDR1 is LGHNA and CDR2 is YSLEER. CDR3 sequence reads: CASSQDKARGDTQYF. CDR3 coding DNA: TGCGCCAGCAGCCAAGATAAGGCCCGAGGGGATACGCAGTATTTT.

The chain couples TRBV20-1 to TRBJ2-1; the match to TRBD2 covers 8 bases. The CDR3 runs 18 residues. V lost 0 bases and J lost 6; bases outside the gene matches: 16. The germline CDR1 and CDR2 sequences are DFQATT and SNEGSKA (reference sequence). This CDR3 is CSARDQTSARSKGNEQFF. As DNA, the CDR3 is TGCAGTGCTAGAGACCAGACTAGCGCCAGATCCAAGGGCAATGAGCAGTTCTTC.

This rearrangement joins TRBV4-1 to TRBJ1-5, with D uncertain. CDR3 length: 17 residues. The V and J ends lost 4 bases and 2 bases respectively, with 18 bases between them. Germline CDR1 and CDR2: MGHRA and YSYEKL. Here the CDR3 DNA reads TGCGCCAGCAGCCGATGGGGAGCGGGGTTCGGCAATCAGCCCCAGCATTTT. As protein: CASSRWGAGFGNQPQHF.